These 30 T cell receptor beta chains share one sample of origin, sequenced in a study of blood T cell repertoires in COVID-19. The repertoire was sequenced with immunoSEQ multiplex PCR; TCRdb's copy has only in-frame clones and lacks some. The profile shows about 400,000 clones, 87% of them singletons. The source material was PBMCs or T cells enriched from blood (not recorded which). These receptors were collected from a young woman with acute COVID-19.

Ten or more counts support this clone. The chain uses TRBV6-5 and TRBJ1-1; possibly TRBD1 for D (6 bases). The V end was cut by 6 bases, the J end by 8 bases, with 16 bases between. The germline V gene has CDR1 MNHEY and CDR2 SVGAGI. This CDR3 is built from 13 residues. The CDR3 DNA reads TGTGCCAGCAGCCAAAATTCCGGGACAGAAGCTTTCTTT. It specifies CASSQNSGTEAFF.

The rearrangement uses TRBV10-3 and TRBJ1-3; 8 positions agree with TRBD1. After removal of 6 bases from V and 0 bases from J, the junction contained 7 bases not matched to a gene. Germline V gene data show CDR1 as ENHRY and CDR2 as SYGVKD. This CDR3 contains 16 residues. DNA of the CDR3: TGTGCCATCAGCCTGACAGGGGCCCCCTCTGGAAACACCATATATTTT. This codes for CAISLTGAPSGNTIYF.

The rearrangement uses TRBV27 and TRBJ2-7, with 8 bases that match TRBD1. There are 16 residues in the CDR3. V was clipped by 7 bases and J by 5 bases; unmatched bases: 16. From germline, CDR1 is MNHEY and CDR2 SMNVEV (reference sequence). The CDR3 DNA reads TGTGCCAGCACCAGAGGGGTAGACAGGGGCTGGAACGAGCAGTACTTC. It is translated as CASTRGVDRGWNEQYF.

The chain employs TRBV6-2 or TRBV6-3 and TRBJ2-1; the D is unclear. The CDR3 contains 16 residues. The germline CDR1 and CDR2 sequences are MNHEY and SVGEGT. Trimming took 0 bases from V and 3 from J, leaving 12 bases between them. The CDR3, as DNA: TGTGCCAGCAGTTACTCCCAGTCGCTAGTCTACAATGAGCAGTTCTTC. Amino acids: CASSYSQSLVYNEQFF.

Details on this clone: The sample contains more than one DNA sequence encoding this CDR3. V gene TRBV5-4 combines with J gene TRBJ1-3, with D possibly matching TRBD1 (5 bases). Germline V CDR1 and CDR2: SGHNT, YYREEE (reference sequence). The CDR3 loop spans 14 amino acids. The V end lost 3 bases, the J end lost 0 bases, and 7 bases lay between the germline ends. The CDR3 sequence is CASSSQGSGNTIYF. DNA of the CDR3: TGTGCCAGCAGCTCGCAGGGCTCTGGAAACACCATATATTTT.

This clone appeared once. The chain employs TRBV7-2 and TRBJ2-5; D gene uncertain. V dropped 3 bases and J dropped 1 base, with 6 bases sitting between them. This CDR3 spans 13 amino acids. Per the germline V gene, CDR1 is SGHTA and CDR2 is FQGNSA. CDR3 coding DNA: TGTGCCAGCAGCTTGCAGATCCAAGAGACCCAGTACTTC. The encoded protein is CASSLQIQETQYF.

The chain joins TRBV5-1 to TRBJ1-4; D ambiguous. Trimming stripped 0 bases from V and 4 bases from J, with 10 bases between. Germline V CDR1 and CDR2: SGHRS, YFSETQ. The CDR3 covers 15 residues. The CDR3 sequence: CASSLGGKDNEKLFF. CDR3 DNA: TGCGCCAGCAGCTTGGGAGGGAAGGATAATGAAAAACTGTTTTTT.

The V and J genes are TRBV3-1 (or the pseudogene TRBV3-2) and TRBJ2-7; 9 positions agree with TRBD2. Germline loops: CDR1 LGHDT, CDR2 YNNKEL (reference sequence). The CDR3 is 14 residues long. V was pared by 7 bases and J by 2 bases, with 6 bases of the junction left unmatched. The CDR3 DNA follows: TGTGCCAGCACATCCGGGACTAGCCCCTACGAGCAGTACTTC. Amino acids: CASTSGTSPYEQYF.

This clone has only one observation. This rearrangement joins TRBV10-3 to TRBJ2-7; 10 nucleotides agree with TRBD2. Germline-derived CDR1 and CDR2 are ENHRY and SYGVKD. The CDR3 has 15 residues. Trimming at V came to 3 bases and at J to 4 bases, leaving 6 bases not matched to a gene. The CDR3 spells CAISDLAGDPYEQYF. CDR3 bases: TGTGCCATCAGTGACCTAGCGGGAGATCCTTACGAGCAGTACTTC.

The chain joins TRBV9 to TRBJ2-3, with D possibly matching TRBD2 (6 bases). The CDR3 is 15 residues long. Trimming removed 4 bases at V and 2 bases at J, with 14 bases between. Looked up from germline, CDR1 is SGDLS and CDR2 is YYNGEE. The CDR3 bases are TGTGCCAGCAGCCAGGCTGGGGGGTTCACAGATACGCAGTATTTT. It yields the protein CASSQAGGFTDTQYF.

This chain uses TRBV3-1 (or the pseudogene TRBV3-2) with TRBJ2-2; D gene uncertain. CDR1 is LGHDT, CDR2 YNNKEL, per germline (reference sequence). Trimming removed 7 bases from V and 4 bases from J, with 19 bases in between. The length of the CDR3 is 16 residues. In DNA, the CDR3 is TGTGCCAGCATGGGTCTACCCTCCACTATCACCGGGGAGCTGTTTTTT. The encoded protein is CASMGLPSTITGELFF.

The V gene is TRBV3-1 (or the pseudogene TRBV3-2), the J gene TRBJ2-3; 13 nucleotides line up with TRBD2. CDR1 is LGHDT, CDR2 YNNKEL, per germline (reference sequence). The CDR3 covers 16 residues. Trimming at V came to 0 bases and at J to 8 bases, leaving 5 bases not matched to a gene. The CDR3, as DNA: TGTGCCAGCAGCCAAGATACTAGACTAGCGGGGGGTACGCAGTATTTT. It yields the protein CASSQDTRLAGGTQYF.

In its sample, this clone was seen a few times. The genes are TRBV5-1 and TRBJ2-3; 7 bases agree with TRBD2. Germline V gene sequence: CDR1 SGHRS, CDR2 YFSETQ. The CDR3 extends over 15 amino acids. V trimming: 2 bases; J trimming: 4 bases; junction bases outside the gene matches: 7. The CDR3 bases are TGCGCCAGCAGCTTCAGCGGGGACCGGGCAGATACGCAGTATTTT. Protein: CASSFSGDRADTQYF.

This chain uses TRBV6-5 with TRBJ2-7, with 13 bases lining up with TRBD2. Trimming cost V 7 bases and J 4 bases; bases outside gene matches: 7. CDR3 length: 15 residues. The germline CDR1 and CDR2 sequences are MNHEY and SVGAGI. The CDR3 protein is CASTRTSGGQYEQYF. DNA for the CDR3: TGTGCCAGCACAAGGACTAGCGGGGGTCAATACGAGCAGTACTTC.

This rearrangement joins TRBV7-8 to TRBJ1-6, with a tentative D call TRBD1 (6 bases). CDR3 length equals 18 residues. The V end lost 5 bases, the J end lost 4 bases, and 21 bases lay between the germline ends. Germline V gene sequence: CDR1 SGHVS, CDR2 FQNEAQ. In nucleotides, the CDR3 is TGTGCCAGCAGCCGAACAATACAGGGTGGAAGTTATAATTCACCCCTCCACTTT. Protein product: CASSRTIQGGSYNSPLHF.

The rearrangement uses TRBV5-5 and TRBJ1-5; 10 bases match TRBD1. Germline CDR1 reads SGHKS; CDR2 reads YYEKEE (reference sequence). The CDR3 runs to 18 residues. J gave up 0 bases and V 4 bases, and 10 bases lay outside the gene matches. CDR3 sequence: CASSVDRGPPYSNQPQHF. The CDR3 bases are TGTGCCAGCAGCGTCGACAGGGGGCCACCATATAGCAATCAGCCCCAGCATTTT.

The J gene is TRBJ1-2, the V gene TRBV14; 7 bases are a match to TRBD1. The CDR3 runs 16 residues. J was trimmed by 5 bases and V by 3 bases; bases with no gene match: 12. Looked up from germline, CDR1 is SGHDN and CDR2 is FVKESK. CDR3 sequence reads: CASSHKGEGAGYGYTF. CDR3 sequence (DNA): TGTGCCAGCAGCCACAAAGGAGAGGGGGCAGGATATGGCTACACCTTC.

The V and J genes are TRBV4-2 and TRBJ2-7; D is ambiguous. Trimming removed 4 bases from V and 0 bases from J, with 10 bases in between. The germline V gene encodes CDR1 LGHNA and CDR2 YNFKEQ. The CDR3 loop spans 14 amino acids. The CDR3 region has the DNA TGTGCCAGCAGCCCGACGACTGGCTCCTACGAGCAGTACTTC. It specifies CASSPTTGSYEQYF.

The chain links TRBV6-2 or TRBV6-3 to TRBJ2-5; 9 nucleotides align to TRBD1. The CDR3 extends over 15 amino acids. Germline lookup yields CDR1 MNHEY and CDR2 SVGEGT. The V gene end was trimmed by 5 bases and the J gene end by 2 bases; junction bases not matched to a gene: 6. CDR3 protein: CASSAQGARQETQYF. DNA of the CDR3: TGTGCCAGCAGTGCACAGGGGGCCCGACAAGAGACCCAGTACTTC.

This sequence joins TRBV7-6 and TRBJ2-1, with a possible D match to TRBD2 (5 bases). CDR1 and CDR2 (germline): SGHVS, FNYEAQ. Trimming cost V 1 base and J 8 bases, with 9 bases left between them. The length of the CDR3 is 13 residues. The CDR3 sequence is CASSLDRGYEQFF. CDR3 bases: TGTGCCAGCAGCTTAGACCGGGGATATGAGCAGTTCTTC. Variable domain in full (rest from reference TRBV7-6 and TRBJ2-1): GAGVSQSPRYKVTKRGQDVALRCDPISGHVSLYWYRQALGQGPEFLTYFNYEAQQDKSGLPNDRFSAERPEGSISTLTIQRTEQRDSAMYRCASSLDRGYEQFFGPGTRLTVL.

This chain links TRBV28 with TRBJ2-7; D gene ambiguous. The CDR3 is made up of 14 amino acids. V was shortened by 5 bases and J by 2 bases, with 13 bases between the two germline ends. In germline, CDR1 is MDHEN, CDR2 SYDVKM. CDR3 residues: CASSPRQSTYEQYF. As DNA, the CDR3 is TGTGCCAGCAGTCCTCGCCAGTCCACCTACGAGCAGTACTTC.

This chain connects TRBV7-4 to TRBJ2-1; TRBD2 matches at 13 bases. The length of the CDR3 is 19 residues. J lost 7 bases, V lost 5 bases, and 17 bases had no gene match. The germline CDR1 and CDR2 sequences are SGHVT and SQSDAQ. Here the CDR3 reads CASSARRTSGGLRGNEQFF. CDR3 nucleotides: TGTGCCAGCAGCGCGCGGCGGACTAGCGGGGGACTCCGAGGGAATGAGCAGTTCTTC.

This sequence joins TRBV5-1 and TRBJ2-7; D is possibly TRBD2 (5 bases). The V gene lost 0 bases and the J gene lost 3 bases, with 19 bases spanning the gap. CDR1 and CDR2 (germline): SGHRS, YFSETQ. This CDR3 spans 17 amino acids. The CDR3 protein is CASSLGASSTAYYEQYF. The CDR3 region has the DNA TGCGCCAGCAGCTTGGGTGCTAGCAGTACAGCATACTACGAGCAGTACTTC.

V is TRBV19 and J is TRBJ2-5, with 8 positions matching TRBD2. Germline trimming cut 5 bases from V and 7 bases from J; bases unmatched to any gene: 9. The CDR3 sequence is 14 residues long. Germline lookup yields CDR1 LNHDA and CDR2 SQIVND (reference sequence). The CDR3: CASSPTSEIGTQYF. The CDR3, as DNA: TGTGCCAGTAGTCCGACTAGCGAAATTGGGACCCAGTACTTC.

The V gene is TRBV30, the J gene TRBJ1-1; D is perhaps TRBD1 (6 bases). The V gene lost 6 bases and the J gene lost 0 bases, with 11 bases spanning the gap. The CDR3 has 13 residues. Germline CDR1 is GTSNPN and CDR2 is SVGIG (reference sequence). CDR3 in amino acids: CACLRGMNTEAFF. The CDR3 bases are TGTGCCTGCCTCAGGGGCATGAACACTGAAGCTTTCTTT.

The DNA for the CDR3 is TGTGCCAGCAGCCCAGGGGGGAGCAACTATGGCTACACCTTC. This codes for CASSPGGSNYGYTF. The gene calls are TRBV5-6 and TRBJ1-2, with 7 bases matching TRBD1. V lost 4 bases, J lost 2 bases, and 5 bases stayed unmatched. Germline CDR1 and CDR2: SGHDT and YYEEEE. The CDR3 is made up of 14 amino acids.

The genes are TRBV3-1 (or the pseudogene TRBV3-2) and TRBJ2-5; D ambiguous. The CDR3 runs 12 residues. Germline V CDR1 and CDR2: LGHDT, YNNKEL (reference sequence). Trimming removed 1 base at V and 3 bases at J, with 3 bases between. This chain's CDR3 is CASSQGEETQYF. In DNA form, the CDR3 reads TGTGCCAGCAGCCAAGGAGAAGAGACCCAGTACTTC.

V is TRBV28 and J is TRBJ2-1, with TRBD2 as a possible D gene (5 bases). Trimming took off 4 bases at V and 5 bases at J, with 12 bases between the two ends. CDR3 length: 14 residues. Germline lookup yields CDR1 MDHEN and CDR2 SYDVKM. This chain's CDR3 is CASSSSLVDNEQFF. Here the CDR3 DNA reads TGTGCCAGCAGTTCGTCACTAGTCGACAATGAGCAGTTCTTC.

The chain has TRBV5-1 and TRBJ2-2, with 8 nucleotides matching TRBD1. CDR3 size: 16 residues. V lost 4 bases and J lost 6; bases outside the gene matches: 11. Germline V lookup: CDR1 SGHRS, CDR2 YFSETQ. For the CDR3, the DNA is TGCGCCAGCAGCCCGGACCCGGGACAGGAGGCCGGGGAGCTGTTTTTT. Its translation is CASSPDPGQEAGELFF.

The gene calls are TRBV7-9 and TRBJ2-7, with 7 bases lining up with TRBD1. This CDR3 region has 16 residues. Germline V lookup: CDR1 SEHNR, CDR2 FQNEAQ (reference sequence). V shed 3 bases, J shed 3 bases, and the junction held 11 bases outside the gene matches. This CDR3 is CASSFEKGDRVYEQYF. In nucleotides, the CDR3 is TGTGCCAGCAGCTTCGAAAAGGGAGACAGGGTCTACGAGCAGTACTTC.